A single sample gave rise to the 24 T cell receptor beta chains below, sequenced in a study of blood T cell repertoires in COVID-19. Here immunoSEQ multiplex PCR was the method, and the copy in TCRdb shows in-frame clones only, minus some. The profile shows more than 150,000 clones, 70% to 85% of them singletons. The source material was peripheral blood. All receptors derive from a human donor in a cohort sampled during active COVID-19.

This chain's CDR3 is CASSPARGGGPQETQYF. The CDR3 DNA follows: TGTGCCAGCTCACCTGCTCGAGGCGGGGGGCCACAAGAGACCCAGTACTTC. This chain joins TRBV18 and TRBJ2-5; TRBD2 matches 8 bases. V shed 3 bases and J 2 bases; nucleotides not matched to a gene: 11. The CDR3 is 17 amino acids. Germline CDR1 is KGHSH and CDR2 is LQKENI.

The CDR3 sequence: CASSQEGTVNSPLHF. DNA of the CDR3: TGTGCCAGCAGCCAAGAAGGGACAGTAAATTCACCCCTCCACTTT. The chain employs TRBV14 and TRBJ1-6; TRBD1 agrees at 7 bases. Germline lookup yields CDR1 SGHDN and CDR2 FVKESK. This CDR3 contains 15 residues. V was clipped by 0 bases and J by 7 bases; unmatched bases: 3.

The V call is TRBV5-6, the J call TRBJ1-5; no clear D. This CDR3 has 13 amino acids. Germline V gene sequence: CDR1 SGHDT, CDR2 YYEEEE. Trimming removed 5 bases at V and 6 bases at J, with 12 bases between. The CDR3 DNA is TGTGCCAGCAGTTACGGGAGTAGTCAGCCCCAGCATTTT. This codes for CASSYGSSQPQHF.

The chain employs TRBV6-5 and TRBJ1-1; D is ambiguous. The germline CDR1 and CDR2 sequences are MNHEY and SVGAGI. Deletions cut 0 bases from V and 0 bases from J, with 11 bases between. This CDR3 spans 16 amino acids. CDR3 coding DNA: TGTGCCAGCAGTTACTCGTATCCGGGGATGAACACTGAAGCTTTCTTT. Translating gives CASSYSYPGMNTEAFF.

The CDR3: CASSPALGSEKLFF. The CDR3 nucleotides read TGTGCCAGCAGCCCGGCCCTGGGCAGTGAAAAACTGTTTTTT. The genes are TRBV11-2 and TRBJ1-4; no reliable D call. Between the trimmed V and J ends, which lost 5 bases and 7 bases, there was a span of 14 bases. CDR1 and CDR2 (germline): SGHAT, FQNNGV. The CDR3 runs 14 residues. The whole variable domain, filled in from reference TRBV11-2 and TRBJ1-4, reads EAGVAQSPRYKIIEKRQSVAFWCNPISGHATLYWYQQILGQGPKLLIQFQNNGVVDDSQLPKDRFSAERLKGVDSTLKIQPAKLEDSAVYLCASSPALGSEKLFFGSGTQLSVL.

This chain links TRBV6-2 or TRBV6-3 with TRBJ2-1; 11 nucleotides line up with TRBD2. Germline CDR1 and CDR2: MNHEY and SVGEGT. CDR3 length equals 14 residues. Trimming took 6 bases from V and 8 from J; bases not matched to a gene: 6. CDR3 DNA: TGTGCCAGCAGCCTTAGCGGGGGGGCGTATGAGCAGTTCTTC. This gives the protein CASSLSGGAYEQFF.

The rearrangement joins TRBV27 to TRBJ2-7, with 7 bases aligning to TRBD1. CDR1 MNHEY and CDR2 SMNVEV come from the germline V gene (reference sequence). Losses at the gene ends were 6 bases for V and 2 bases for J; bases not matched to a gene: 4. CDR3 length: 13 amino acids. The CDR3 reads CASRTGPPYEQYF. The CDR3 coding sequence is TGTGCCAGCAGGACAGGGCCACCCTACGAGCAGTACTTC.

This clone was found a few times. CDR3 in amino acids: CAIRGQGQGNQPQHF. The CDR3 nucleotides read TGTGCCATCAGGGGACAGGGTCAGGGCAATCAGCCCCAGCATTTT. The chain couples TRBV10-3 to TRBJ1-5; 9 positions agree with TRBD1. This CDR3 has 15 residues. Losses at the gene ends were 6 bases for V and 2 bases for J; bases not matched to a gene: 5. CDR1 and CDR2 from the germline V gene are ENHRY and SYGVKD.

This rearrangement joins TRBV5-1 to TRBJ2-3, with 13 bases fitting TRBD2. The CDR3 is 15 residues long. The V segment lost 4 bases and the J segment 5 bases; nucleotides outside the gene matches: 4. The germline V gene encodes CDR1 SGHRS and CDR2 YFSETQ. The CDR3 nucleotides read TGCGCCAGCAGCCCGACTAGCGGGGGGATAGATACGCAGTATTTT. This codes for CASSPTSGGIDTQYF.

This clone showed up just a few times. The V and J genes are TRBV4-1 and TRBJ2-1; D gene ambiguous. Germline-derived CDR1 and CDR2 are MGHRA and YSYEKL. V gave up 4 bases and J gave up 3 bases, with 10 bases separating them. This CDR3 comprises 14 residues. CDR3 loop: CASSPVGSYNEQFF. The CDR3 DNA reads as TGCGCCAGCAGCCCCGTTGGTAGCTACAATGAGCAGTTCTTC.

This chain uses TRBV11-2 with TRBJ1-1; D remains ambiguous. The CDR3 length is 12 residues. In germline, CDR1 is SGHAT, CDR2 FQNNGV. V lost 1 base and J 3 bases, leaving 3 bases between the germline ends. CDR3 sequence (DNA): TGTGCCAGCAGCTTAGGCGACACTGAAGCTTTCTTT. This sequence encodes CASSLGDTEAFF.

The chain combines TRBV5-4 with TRBJ1-2; 7 positions agree with TRBD1. Germline V CDR1 and CDR2: SGHNT, YYREEE (reference sequence). The CDR3 is made up of 13 amino acids. V lost 4 bases and J lost 8; bases outside the gene matches: 8. For the CDR3, the DNA is TGTGCCAGCAGCCGACAGGGTCGAGGCGGCTACACCTTC. Translated: CASSRQGRGGYTF.

J is TRBJ1-3 and V is TRBV5-6; 7 positions match TRBD1. The V segment lost 6 bases and the J segment 2 bases; nucleotides outside the gene matches: 8. Germline V gene sequence: CDR1 SGHDT, CDR2 YYEEEE. The CDR3 has 15 residues. This CDR3 reads CASTKAQGPGNTIYF. The CDR3 nucleotides are TGTGCCAGCACCAAAGCACAGGGGCCTGGAAACACCATATATTTT.

The rearrangement uses TRBV29-1 and TRBJ1-2; 10 positions match TRBD1. CDR1 is SQVTM, CDR2 ANQGSEA, per germline. The CDR3 consists of 15 residues. The junction had 6 bases not matched to a gene; V was cut back by 0 bases and J by 5 bases. CDR3 sequence reads: CSVEDSRGQGYGYTF. CDR3 in DNA: TGCAGCGTTGAAGATTCACGGGGACAGGGGTATGGCTACACCTTC. Combining the CDR3 with reference TRBV29-1 and TRBJ1-2 gives the whole variable domain SAVISQKPSRDICQRGTSLTIQCQVDSQVTMMFWYRQQPGQSLTLIATANQGSEATYESGFVIDKFPISRPNLTFSTLTVSNMSPEDSSIYLCSVEDSRGQGYGYTFGSGTRLTVV.

The gene calls are TRBV19 and TRBJ1-1; a weak D match, TRBD1 (5 bases). The germline V gene has CDR1 LNHDA and CDR2 SQIVND (reference sequence). Trimming took off 8 bases at V and 4 bases at J, with 17 bases between the two ends. The length of the CDR3 is 14 residues. CDR3 sequence (DNA): TGTGCCAGTCTAGATAGCTGGGGCTCCACTGAAGCTTTCTTT. Translated, it gives CASLDSWGSTEAFF. Together with reference TRBV19 and TRBJ1-1, the CDR3 gives the full variable domain: DGGITQSPKYLFRKEGQNVTLSCEQNLNHDAMYWYRQDPGQGLRLIYYSQIVNDFQKGDIAEGYSVSREKKESFPLTVTSAQKNPTAFYLCASLDSWGSTEAFFGQGTRLTVV.

The chain combines TRBV5-4 with TRBJ1-2; 8 nucleotides align to TRBD1. The J segment lost 8 bases and the V segment lost 4 bases, leaving 10 bases of the junction unmatched. The length of the CDR3 is 14 residues. Germline V gene sequence: CDR1 SGHNT, CDR2 YYREEE (reference sequence). In DNA, the CDR3 is TGTGCCAGCAGCCTGCAGGGGGCAATGGGCGGCTACACCTTC. Amino acid sequence: CASSLQGAMGGYTF.

CDR3 in amino acids: CASSVDGRETQYF. CDR3 nucleotide sequence: TGTGCCAGCAGCGTAGATGGGAGAGAGACCCAGTACTTC. This chain connects TRBV9 to TRBJ2-5; tentatively, D is TRBD2 (5 bases). V was trimmed by 0 bases and J by 4 bases, leaving 7 bases between them. CDR1 is SGDLS and CDR2 is YYNGEE in the germline V gene. The CDR3 consists of 13 residues.

The chain carries TRBV2 and TRBJ2-3; D remains ambiguous. The CDR3 has 16 residues. V lost 6 bases and J 0 bases, leaving 16 bases between the germline ends. The germline gives CDR1 SNHLY, CDR2 FYNNEI. The CDR3 nucleotides are TGTGCCAGCAGGCTACGCTTTGGGCAAAGCACAGATACGCAGTATTTT. Encoded protein: CASRLRFGQSTDTQYF.

In DNA, the CDR3 is TGTGCCAGCAGTCCGGGACAGGGGGCTTTTGAGCAGTTCTTC. It yields the protein CASSPGQGAFEQFF. This chain joins TRBV14 and TRBJ2-1, with 12 positions matching TRBD1. V dropped 6 bases and J dropped 9; count of bases not matched to a gene: 6. This CDR3 contains 14 residues. CDR1 is SGHDN and CDR2 is FVKESK in the germline V gene. The entire variable domain, with the rest obtained from reference TRBV14 and TRBJ2-1, is as follows: EAGVTQFPSHSVIEKGQTVTLRCDPISGHDNLYWYRRVMGKEIKFLLHFVKESKQDESGMPNNRFLAERTGGTYSTLKVQPAELEDSGVYFCASSPGQGAFEQFFGPGTRLTVL.

This chain uses TRBV5-1 with TRBJ2-7; a possible D gene is TRBD1 (5 bases). The V gene's germline CDR1 is SGHRS and CDR2 YFSETQ. This CDR3 contains 15 residues. V was shortened by 2 bases and J by 6 bases, with 18 bases between the two germline ends. The CDR3 DNA sequence: TGCGCCAGCAGCTTTGCGGTGGGGTTAGGGGTCGAGCAGTACTTC. Translating gives CASSFAVGLGVEQYF.

This clone occurred a few times. The chain is built from TRBV4-2 and TRBJ1-2; D is ambiguous. Trimming removed 3 bases from V and 4 bases from J, with 9 bases in between. The CDR3 spans 13 residues. Germline lookup yields CDR1 LGHNA and CDR2 YNFKEQ. This CDR3 reads CASSQDYSYGYTF. The CDR3 coding sequence is TGTGCCAGCAGCCAGGACTACAGCTATGGCTACACCTTC.

This CDR3 is CASGASGNTYEQYF. For the CDR3, the DNA is TGTGCCAGCGGAGCTAGCGGTAATACCTACGAGCAGTACTTC. The V call is TRBV4-2, the J call TRBJ2-7, with TRBD2 matching over 7 bases. CDR3 size: 14 residues. In germline, CDR1 is LGHNA, CDR2 YNFKEQ. Trimming cost V 8 bases and J 2 bases; bases outside gene matches: 9.

V is TRBV30 and J is TRBJ2-2; tentative D call: TRBD1 (6 bases). Germline lookup yields CDR1 GTSNPN and CDR2 SVGIG (reference sequence). This CDR3 contains 17 residues. Trimming shortened V by 4 bases and J by 1 base, and 19 bases separated the two germline ends. CDR3 DNA sequence: TGTGCCTGGAATCTGGACAGCCTTTTTTTGAACACCGGGGAGCTGTTTTTT. The encoded protein is CAWNLDSLFLNTGELFF.

J is TRBJ2-3 and V is TRBV3-1 (or the pseudogene TRBV3-2); 10 bases align to TRBD2. This CDR3 comprises 17 residues. Germline V CDR1 and CDR2: LGHDT, YNNKEL (reference sequence). The V and J ends lost 0 bases and 2 bases, in that order; junction bases with no gene match: 5. CDR3 coding DNA: TGTGCCAGCAGCCAAGAGGTAGCGGGGGGTGTCACAGATACGCAGTATTTT. It is translated as CASSQEVAGGVTDTQYF.